This TCR beta chain was observed in a study of identical twins. Study-level points and caveats: Beta out-of-frame twin sharing showed a weaker excess.

This clonotype showed up just a few times. What it binds is not known. Unique molecular identifiers were present on the cDNA, and a universal primer site came from template switching. Via MiXCR, TCRdb re-called the 5' RACE reads, giving one row per CDR3 protein. The sample yields roughly 350,000 distinct CDR3 sequences, around 9.7% seen once. The CDR3 has 19 residues. Germline-derived CDR1 and CDR2 are SGHNT and YENEEA. The V and J ends lost 5 bases and 0 bases, in that order; junction bases with no gene match: 9. The receptor comes from a woman between 45 and 65 years old in good health. Sequenced sample: naive T cells sorted from blood. This chain joins TRBV11-3 and TRBJ2-1; 14 bases fit TRBD2. The CDR3: CASSHGTSGSQSSYNEQFF. The CDR3 bases are TGTGCCAGCAGCCACGGGACTAGCGGGAGCCAGAGCTCCTACAATGAGCAGTTCTTC.